Presented here are 9 T cell receptor beta chains from one specimen sequenced in a study of blood T cells in healthy people across ages. It was with a sample-barcoded 5' primer and a J-beta primer mix that a second PCR of roughly 7 to 12 cycles was run. MiXCR, applied by TCRdb to the 5' RACE reads, yields one record per CDR3 protein. The sample holds more than 1,000,000 distinct CDR3 sequences; under 30% are singletons and the top ten take about 0.72%. This same sample was also part of a study on T cells of mothers and their children.

Sequencing was performed on blood. The receptors here all came from a girl aged 2-9 years in good health.

The V call is TRBV10-3, the J call TRBJ2-7; 7 positions match TRBD2. From germline, CDR1 is ENHRY and CDR2 SYGVKD. This CDR3 spans 15 amino acids. V shed 5 bases and J 4 bases; nucleotides not matched to a gene: 11. CDR3 sequence (DNA): TGTGCCATCAGTTCGGGAGGATCTATGGGTTACGAGCAGTACTTC. Translated, it gives CAISSGGSMGYEQYF.

A few counts support this clonotype. J is TRBJ2-1 and V is TRBV6-2 or TRBV6-3; 11 nucleotides agree with TRBD2. With V trimmed by 7 bases and J by 3 bases, 5 bases remained unmatched. Germline assignment: CDR1 MNHEY and CDR2 SVGEGT. The CDR3 loop spans 15 amino acids. CDR3 protein: CASTFTSGGYNEQFF. The DNA of the CDR3 is TGTGCCAGCACCTTCACTAGCGGGGGCTACAATGAGCAGTTCTTC.

This clonotype was counted between two and nine times. The chain is built from TRBV6-2 or TRBV6-3 and TRBJ2-7, with 8 bases fitting TRBD1. Germline-derived CDR1 and CDR2 are MNHEY and SVGEGT. The CDR3 is 16 amino acids. Trimming cost V 8 bases and J 6 bases; bases outside gene matches: 18. The CDR3 region is CASHAFGQGEGVEQYF. As DNA, the CDR3 is TGTGCCAGCCACGCCTTCGGACAGGGAGAAGGGGTCGAGCAGTACTTC.

As for this clonotype: This may be a read error, as it is one base from a much larger clone. The chain recombines TRBV3-1 with TRBJ2-1, with D perhaps given as TRBD1 or TRBD2 (5 bases each). The V gene's germline CDR1 is LGHDT and CDR2 YNNKEL (reference sequence). This CDR3 region has 13 residues. V lost 8 bases to trimming and J lost 0 bases, with 8 bases between them. The CDR3 DNA reads TGTGCCAGCGAGGGGAGCTCCTACAATGAGCAGTTCTTC. Protein product: CASEGSSYNEQFF.

This clonotype appeared many times. The chain combines TRBV7-9 with TRBJ2-3; no firm D call. V shed 2 bases and J shed 6 bases, with 9 bases lying between them. The CDR3 spans 13 residues. Germline V gene lookup returns CDR1 SEHNR and CDR2 FQNEAQ (reference sequence). CDR3 protein: CASSLLASDTQYF. In nucleotides, the CDR3 is TGTGCCAGCAGCTTATTAGCTTCGGATACGCAGTATTTT.

This chain links TRBV27 with TRBJ2-7; possible D gene TRBD2, 6 bases. Trimming shortened V by 1 base and J by 3 bases, and 10 bases separated the two germline ends. This CDR3 contains 14 residues. CDR1 is MNHEY and CDR2 is SMNVEV in the germline V gene (reference sequence). The CDR3 nucleotides read TGTGCCAGCAGTTTATTTCCCGGGAGCTACGAGCAGTACTTC. Translation gives CASSLFPGSYEQYF.

This clonotype was picked up a small number of times. The gene calls are TRBV7-8 and TRBJ2-3, with 9 bases identical to TRBD1. Germline V gives CDR1 SGHVS, CDR2 FQNEAQ. After removal of 5 bases from V and 5 bases from J, the junction contained 8 bases not matched to a gene. This CDR3 is 15 amino acids long. DNA for the CDR3: TGTGCCAGCAGCCGTGGGACAGGGAAACAAGATACGCAGTATTTT. It translates to CASSRGTGKQDTQYF.

This clonotype was seen ten or more times. The chain is built from TRBV3-1 and TRBJ1-2; no definite D call. Germline-derived CDR1 and CDR2 are LGHDT and YNNKEL (reference sequence). The V and J ends lost 0 bases and 5 bases respectively, with 1 base between them. This CDR3 contains 11 residues. CDR3 region: CASSQDYGYTF. The CDR3 DNA follows: TGTGCCAGCAGCCAAGATTATGGCTACACCTTC.

In this sample, this clonotype turned up a few times. The gene calls are TRBV7-9 and TRBJ1-1; 8 bases line up with TRBD1. The junction had 6 bases not matched to a gene; V was cut back by 7 bases and J by 2 bases. This CDR3 is 14 amino acids long. Germline V gene lookup returns CDR1 SEHNR and CDR2 FQNEAQ (reference sequence). The CDR3 sequence is CASIPTGANTEAFF. The DNA for the CDR3 is TGTGCCAGCATCCCGACAGGGGCCAACACTGAAGCTTTCTTT.